This entry features one T cell receptor beta chain sequence. Its antigen is unknown. CDR1 SQVTM and CDR2 ANQGSEA come from the germline V gene. The CDR3 is 13 residues long. V was clipped by 4 bases and J by 6 bases; unmatched bases: 7. The assay was immunoSEQ multiplex PCR, and TCRdb's table has in-frame clones only and misses some. The table shows 250,000 to 350,000 clones, with over 75% occurring only once. These data originate in a study of cytomegalovirus exposure and HLA in healthy donors. Whole-study context: The same platform as the roughly 700 first-cohort repertoires was used for the 100 to 150 validation repertoires, a later analysis reported.

Findings and limits, study-wide: In vitro, three CMV-associated chains proved specific for CMV antigens.

The donors were part of the validation cohort of 95 to 150 subjects. That cohort was separate from the first cohort, which comprised several hundred subjects. The chain uses TRBV29-1 and TRBJ2-7; 9 nucleotides agree with TRBD2. The clonotype originates from a woman younger than 35 in good health and CMV-seronegative. Sequenced sample: PBMCs. CDR3 sequence (DNA): TGCAGCGTTGGGACGGGACTAGCACTCGAGCAGTACTTC. This translates into CSVGTGLALEQYF.